Listed below are T cell receptor beta chains from one sample, sequenced in a study of OX40 agonist ivuxolimab in advanced cancers. Measured with immunoSEQ multiplex PCR; TCRdb has only the in-frame clones, and not every one. The sample has some 60,000 clones, about 91% seen once. This sample comprised CD4+ or CD8+ T cells sorted from blood, obtained in a trial of the OX40 agonist ivuxolimab. The receptor source for this set is an adult with an advanced solid tumor such as melanoma, head and neck, liver or kidney cancer. Both conserved end residues are trimmed from each CDR3. A D gene is named only where the DNA matches it firmly.

TRBV7-8	TRBJ2-2	.	ASSLRGLVSGELF
TRBV7-4	TRBJ2-1	.	ASSLGTYSYNEQF
TRBV19	TRBJ2-1	.	ASSGRYNEQF
TRBV13	TRBJ2-3	TRBD1	ASRAQGAADTQY
TRBV13	TRBJ1-5	TRBD1	ASSLKVSEDRGLQPQH
TRBV6-5	TRBJ2-1	TRBD1	ASSYRQGTKDNEQF
TRBV4-3	TRBJ2-7	.	ASSQERAGGGGAGYEQY
TRBV11-3	TRBJ2-1	TRBD1	ASSLGTGGVLVGNNEQF
TRBV15	TRBJ2-1	.	ATTLEHYNEQF
TRBV21-1	TRBJ1-1	.	ASSKETRYTEAF
TRBV15	TRBJ2-7	TRBD1	ATSLDRVGEQY
TRBV19	TRBJ2-7	.	ASSMGLGNYEQY
TRBV5-6	TRBJ1-2	TRBD1	ASSSARRDRGLGYT
TRBV30	TRBJ1-1	TRBD1	AWSTGTGNYAF
TRBV4-1	TRBJ1-4	.	ASSQDGGGNEKLF
TRBV7-9	TRBJ2-3	.	ASSLAAAGLTDTQY
TRBV28	TRBJ1-5	TRBD1	ASSSSLRGREQPQH
TRBV9	TRBJ2-7	.	ASSVGGGAYEQY
TRBV20-1	TRBJ2-7	.	SARPYYEQY
TRBV27	TRBJ2-1	.	ASSWAVSYNEQF
TRBV9	TRBJ2-6	.	ASSFTGRSSGANVLT
TRBV4-1	TRBJ2-2	TRBD2	ASSQEQGLAGVYGELF
TRBV19	TRBJ2-5	TRBD2	ASSTLAGGPGETQY
TRBV5-6	TRBJ1-1	TRBD1	ASSLATGLTEAF
TRBV5-5	TRBJ2-7	.	ASSDRNSYEQY
TRBV4-1	TRBJ2-5	TRBD1	ASSQEGDRGETQY
TRBV5-6	TRBJ1-5	.	ASSLGGFYQPQH
TRBV7-2	TRBJ2-3	TRBD2	ASSLVGGRADTQY
TRBV6-5	TRBJ2-7	.	ASRDRDHTYEQY
TRBV7-2	TRBJ1-1	.	ASSAYWTANTEAF
TRBV9	TRBJ1-4	.	ASSVATGDIPDEKLF
TRBV10-2	TRBJ2-5	TRBD2	ASSEFVGEGPRETQY
TRBV5-6	TRBJ2-7	.	ASSLAEADEQY
TRBV4-3	TRBJ2-1	TRBD2	ASSHESSGVYNEQF
TRBV28	TRBJ2-3	.	ASSGGTESTDTQY
TRBV7-9	TRBJ1-2	TRBD1	ASSEGQGTTYGYT
TRBV27	TRBJ2-3	.	ASSPVGPDTQY
TRBV7-2	TRBJ2-5	TRBD2	ASSLAGGIQETQY
TRBV27	TRBJ2-7	TRBD1	ASSPTGESYEQY
TRBV2	TRBJ2-1	.	ASRVDGGSYNEQF
TRBV28	TRBJ2-7	TRBD2	ASKQRGGLEQY
TRBV7-8	TRBJ2-7	TRBD1	ASSLGIDRGRGEQY
TRBV4-1	TRBJ2-7	TRBD2	ASSPFASGSSYEQY
TRBV6-5	TRBJ2-5	TRBD2	ASSNTGTSGGTQY
TRBV11-2	TRBJ2-2	.	ASSLEIGMVTGELF
TRBV7-9	TRBJ2-7	.	ATVESYEQY
TRBV7-6	TRBJ2-2	TRBD2	ASSLVGAGDHTGELF
TRBV7-2	TRBJ2-1	TRBD2	ASSRTSGDYNEQF
TRBV4-3	TRBJ1-3	.	ASSQVWSSGNTIY
TRBV11-2	TRBJ2-5	.	ASSVIAIQETQY
TRBV4-1	TRBJ1-2	.	ASSQAGGYGYT